The present entry profiles one T cell receptor beta chain with its context. The antigen is undetermined. The sample comes from a study of T cells in localized non-small cell lung cancer. The germline V gene encodes CDR1 SEHNR and CDR2 FQNEAQ (reference sequence). The ends were cut back, 5 bases at V and 2 bases at J, with 26 bases in the middle. This CDR3 spans 19 amino acids. Whole-study results and caveats: Of the tissues analyzed, uninvolved adjacent lung showed maximal T cell clonality, greater than tumor. Detection in adjacent lung was observed for a median around 59 of the top 100 tumor clones. Heterogeneity remains possible, as sequencing covered one tumor region only.

Assay: immunoSEQ multiplex PCR; the TCRdb copy retains only in-frame clones and omits some. The table shows about 59,000 clones, with roughly 92% occurring only once. This specimen consisted of peripheral blood, obtained before any cancer treatment. The source is a man between 35 and 75 years old with stage I lung adenocarcinoma. The chain recombines TRBV7-9 with TRBJ2-3; D may be TRBD1 (8 bases). CDR3 in amino acids: CASSTTTNGQGGLTDTQYF. DNA for the CDR3: TGTGCCAGCAGCACGACGACCAACGGACAGGGAGGGCTCACAGATACGCAGTATTTT. The full variable domain, its missing parts supplied by reference TRBV7-9 and TRBJ2-3, is DTGVSQNPRHKITKRGQNVTFRCDPISEHNRLYWYRQTLGQGPEFLTYFQNEAQLEKSRLLSDRFSAERPKGSFSTLEIQRTEQGDSAMYLCASSTTTNGQGGLTDTQYFGPGTRLTVL.